This T cell receptor beta chain was obtained from a study of T cell changes during pregnancy in multiple sclerosis. TCRdb's copy holds only in-frame clones and misses some; the assay was immunoSEQ multiplex PCR. The sample includes over 15,000 clones, approximately 89% of them seen just once. This CDR3 is built from 14 residues. The ends were cut back, 3 bases at V and 4 bases at J, with 12 bases in the middle. CDR1 is LNHDA, CDR2 SQIVND, per germline (reference sequence). This clonotype was obtained from a female donor in good health, enrolled as a control in a pregnancy study. The sequenced sample was CD8+ T cells from peripheral blood mononuclear cells, obtained after pregnancy. This chain uses TRBV19 with TRBJ1-1; TRBD1 might be the D (5 bases). CDR3 DNA sequence: TGTGCCAGTAGTATCGGGGGGGAAGGCACTGAAGCTTTCTTT. It is translated as CASSIGGEGTEAFF.